Listed below are T cell receptor beta chains from one sample, sequenced in a study of T cell repertoires in cytomegalovirus infection. TCRdb redid the calling of the reads with MiXCR, one entry per CDR3 protein. The sample has around 94,000 distinct CDR3 sequences, 16% seen once; the top ten hold 8%. The sample was PBMCs. Every receptor here comes from a human donor in good health (CMV status not recorded). Some clones in this sample may be carry-over from other donors' samples. Both conserved end residues are part of each CDR3.

TRBV4-2,TRBJ2-7,CASSPPGDTYEQYF
TRBV7-3,TRBJ2-2,CASSSTPGGDFTGELFF
TRBV7-9,TRBJ1-2,CASSLDRAYGYTF
TRBV12-3/TRBV12-4,TRBJ1-1,CASSELGLNTEAFF
TRBV12-5,TRBJ2-2,CASGLGQNTGELFF
TRBV6-2/TRBV6-3,TRBJ2-3,CASSRIAALDTQYF
TRBV7-2,TRBJ2-7,CASSPGTGAHEQYF
TRBV28,TRBJ1-2,CASSFEQAYYGYTF
TRBV5-8,TRBJ1-1,CASPGTEAFF
TRBV3-1,TRBJ1-1,CASSPGTYTEAFF
TRBV28,TRBJ2-5,CASSLSGTGEGETQYF
TRBV4-1,TRBJ2-7,CASSQGQQPSYEQYF
TRBV3-1,TRBJ2-4,CASSLSRYTPGQGRNIQYF
TRBV20-1,TRBJ2-5,CSAVLGTAQETQYF
TRBV18,TRBJ2-7,CASSPPGGRGYEQYF
TRBV28,TRBJ2-3,CASKAPGTVTDTQYF
TRBV11-2,TRBJ2-3,CASSSDLRTDTQYF
TRBV27,TRBJ2-7,CASSLSRGGEVEQYF
TRBV19,TRBJ1-5,CASTQGTGVLEPQHF
TRBV7-9,TRBJ2-4,CASSPRTGSMSYF